This TCR beta chain comes out of a study of neoadjuvant nivolumab and ipilimumab in lung cancer. Sequencing was performed with immunoSEQ multiplex PCR; in TCRdb, only in-frame clones are kept and a portion is missing. The profile shows around 30,000 clones, 75% to 85% of them singletons. Germline V gene sequence: CDR1 SGHDN, CDR2 FVKESK. The CDR3 has 15 residues. V lost 4 bases and J lost 5; bases outside the gene matches: 8. The receptor was isolated from an adult with non-small cell lung cancer. The source was tumor tissue, collected after neoadjuvant nivolumab, alone or with ipilimumab, at or shortly before surgery. The chain employs TRBV14 and TRBJ2-5; the match to TRBD2 covers 9 bases. The CDR3 DNA follows: TGTGCCAGCAGCCTTATTGGGACTAGCATCGAGACCCAGTACTTC. This encodes CASSLIGTSIETQYF.